Listed here is a single T cell receptor (beta chain). This sample's time point: blood 4 weeks post-SBRT, at nephrectomy. Described treatment: 15 Gy SBRT to primary tumor, nephrectomy 4 weeks later. The patient's renal cell carcinoma had clear cell pathology. The source of the sample is a study of radiation and T cells in renal cell carcinoma. The repertoire was sequenced with immunoSEQ multiplex PCR; TCRdb's copy has only in-frame clones and lacks some. Of fewer than 200,000 clones listed, 88% were seen once; the top ten hold around 11%. The receptor was derived from a woman in her fifties or sixties with renal cell carcinoma. The source was blood, collected from a patient whose treatment included radiotherapy and nephrectomy.

The CDR3 reads CASTSGGLAGSSGANVLTF. The CDR3 DNA is TGTGCCAGTACCTCAGGGGGGCTAGCGGGGAGCTCTGGGGCCAACGTCCTGACTTTC. The chain joins TRBV19 to TRBJ2-6; 9 bases match TRBD2. The junction had 13 bases not matched to a gene; V was cut back by 7 bases and J by 0 bases. CDR1 and CDR2 from the germline V gene are LNHDA and SQIVND (reference sequence). The CDR3 is 19 residues long. Based on the CDR3 plus reference TRBV19 and TRBJ2-6, the full variable domain is DGGITQSPKYLFRKEGQNVTLSCEQNLNHDAMYWYRQDPGQGLRLIYYSQIVNDFQKGDIAEGYSVSREKKESFPLTVTSAQKNPTAFYLCASTSGGLAGSSGANVLTFGAGSRLTVL.